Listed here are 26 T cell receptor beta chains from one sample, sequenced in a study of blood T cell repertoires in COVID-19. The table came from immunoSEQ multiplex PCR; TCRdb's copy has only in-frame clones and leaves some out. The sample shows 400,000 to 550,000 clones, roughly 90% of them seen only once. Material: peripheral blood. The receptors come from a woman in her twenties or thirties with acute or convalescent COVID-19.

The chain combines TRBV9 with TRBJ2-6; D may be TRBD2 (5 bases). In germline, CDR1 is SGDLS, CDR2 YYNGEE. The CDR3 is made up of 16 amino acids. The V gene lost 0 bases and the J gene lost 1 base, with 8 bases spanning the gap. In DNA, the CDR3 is TGTGCCAGCAGCGTAGAGGAGGATTCTGGGGCCAACGTCCTGACTTTC. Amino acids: CASSVEEDSGANVLTF.

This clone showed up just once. Written as DNA, the CDR3 is TGTGCCAGTAGGCCGGGACGGGGGAACTCCTACGAGCAGTACTTC. It yields the protein CASRPGRGNSYEQYF. The chain links TRBV19 to TRBJ2-7, with D perhaps TRBD2 (6 bases). V was clipped by 6 bases and J by 0 bases, with 15 bases between them. The CDR3 covers 15 residues. CDR1 is LNHDA and CDR2 is SQIVND in the germline V gene (reference sequence).

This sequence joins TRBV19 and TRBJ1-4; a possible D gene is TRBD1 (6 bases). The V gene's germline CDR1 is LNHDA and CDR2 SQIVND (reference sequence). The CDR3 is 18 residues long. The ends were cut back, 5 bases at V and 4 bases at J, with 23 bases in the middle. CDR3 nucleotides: TGTGCCAGTAGTCTTTCAATTCTCATGGACAGACTTAATGAAAAACTGTTTTTT. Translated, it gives CASSLSILMDRLNEKLFF. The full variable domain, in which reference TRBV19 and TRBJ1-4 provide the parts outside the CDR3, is DGGITQSPKYLFRKEGQNVTLSCEQNLNHDAMYWYRQDPGQGLRLIYYSQIVNDFQKGDIAEGYSVSREKKESFPLTVTSAQKNPTAFYLCASSLSILMDRLNEKLFFGSGTQLSVL.

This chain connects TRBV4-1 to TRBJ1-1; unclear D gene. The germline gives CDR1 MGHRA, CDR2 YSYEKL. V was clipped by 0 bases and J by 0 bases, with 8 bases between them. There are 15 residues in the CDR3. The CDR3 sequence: CASSQDDNLNTEAFF. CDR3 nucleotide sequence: TGCGCCAGCAGCCAAGATGACAACCTGAACACTGAAGCTTTCTTT.

The CDR3, as DNA: TGCGCCAGCAGCCAATATATTACAGGGGGAACTGAAGCTTTCTTT. It specifies CASSQYITGGTEAFF. The chain recombines TRBV4-1 with TRBJ1-1; 8 bases match TRBD1. The V segment lost 2 bases and the J segment 5 bases; nucleotides outside the gene matches: 7. The CDR3 length is 15 residues. Germline V lookup: CDR1 MGHRA, CDR2 YSYEKL.

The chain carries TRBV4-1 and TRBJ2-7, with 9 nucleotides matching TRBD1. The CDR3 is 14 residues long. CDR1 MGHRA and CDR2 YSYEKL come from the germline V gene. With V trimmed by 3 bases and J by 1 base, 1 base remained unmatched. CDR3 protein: CASSHGTGSYEQYF. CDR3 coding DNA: TGCGCCAGCAGCCACGGGACAGGGTCCTACGAGCAGTACTTC.

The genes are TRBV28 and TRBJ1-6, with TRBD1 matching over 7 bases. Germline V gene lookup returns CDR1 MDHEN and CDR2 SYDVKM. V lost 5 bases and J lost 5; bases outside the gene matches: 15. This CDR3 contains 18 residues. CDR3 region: CASSPLNLGQSNNSPLHF. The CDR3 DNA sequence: TGTGCCAGCAGTCCCCTAAACCTGGGACAGTCAAATAATTCACCCCTCCACTTT.

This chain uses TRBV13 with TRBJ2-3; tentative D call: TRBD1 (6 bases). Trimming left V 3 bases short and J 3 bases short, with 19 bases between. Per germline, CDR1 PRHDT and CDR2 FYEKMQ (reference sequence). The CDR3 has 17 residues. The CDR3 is CASSFIGGGFGTDTQYF. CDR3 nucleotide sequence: TGTGCCAGCAGCTTTATAGGGGGTGGTTTTGGTACAGATACGCAGTATTTT.

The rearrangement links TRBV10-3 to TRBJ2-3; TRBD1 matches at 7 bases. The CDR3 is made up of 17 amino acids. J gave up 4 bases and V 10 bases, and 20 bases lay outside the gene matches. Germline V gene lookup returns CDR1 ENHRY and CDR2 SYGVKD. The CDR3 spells CATQPFRARQGADTQYF. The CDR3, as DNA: TGTGCCACCCAACCTTTCCGGGCCCGGCAGGGGGCAGATACGCAGTATTTT.

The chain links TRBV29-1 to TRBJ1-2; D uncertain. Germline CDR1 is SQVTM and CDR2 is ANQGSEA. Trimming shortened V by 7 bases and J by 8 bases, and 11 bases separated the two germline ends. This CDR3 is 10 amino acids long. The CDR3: CSAPLNGYTF. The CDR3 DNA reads TGCAGCGCCCCCCTAAACGGCTACACCTTC.

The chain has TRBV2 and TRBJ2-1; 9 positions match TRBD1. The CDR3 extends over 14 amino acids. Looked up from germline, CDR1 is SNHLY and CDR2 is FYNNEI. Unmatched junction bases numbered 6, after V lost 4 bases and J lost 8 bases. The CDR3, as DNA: TGTGCCAGCAGTGCCCGGGACAGGGACCATGAGCAGTTCTTC. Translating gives CASSARDRDHEQFF.

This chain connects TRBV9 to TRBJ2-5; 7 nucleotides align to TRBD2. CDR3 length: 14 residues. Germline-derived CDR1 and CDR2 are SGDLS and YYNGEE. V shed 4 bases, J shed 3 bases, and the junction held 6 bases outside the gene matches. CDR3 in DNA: TGTGCCAGCAGCTCCTCTCTAGCGGAAGAGACCCAGTACTTC. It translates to CASSSSLAEETQYF.

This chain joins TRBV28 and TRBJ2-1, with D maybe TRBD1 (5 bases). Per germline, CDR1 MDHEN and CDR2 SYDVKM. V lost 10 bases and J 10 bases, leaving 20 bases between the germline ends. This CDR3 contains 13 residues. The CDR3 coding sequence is TGTGCCACCAGAGTGGTAGGGGCCCGAGAGCAGTTCTTC. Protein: CATRVVGAREQFF.

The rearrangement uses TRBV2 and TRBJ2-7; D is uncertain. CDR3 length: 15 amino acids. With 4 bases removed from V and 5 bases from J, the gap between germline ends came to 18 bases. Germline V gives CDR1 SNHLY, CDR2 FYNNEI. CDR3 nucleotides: TGTGCCAGCAGTGGGGTAGCTTATCAAAATAACGAGCAGTACTTC. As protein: CASSGVAYQNNEQYF.

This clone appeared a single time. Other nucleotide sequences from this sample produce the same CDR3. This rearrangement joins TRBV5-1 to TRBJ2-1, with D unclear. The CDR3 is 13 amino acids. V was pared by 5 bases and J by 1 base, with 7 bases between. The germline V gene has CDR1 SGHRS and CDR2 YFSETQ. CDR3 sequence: CASSFGSYNEQFF. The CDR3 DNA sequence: TGCGCCAGCAGTTTCGGTTCCTACAATGAGCAGTTCTTC.

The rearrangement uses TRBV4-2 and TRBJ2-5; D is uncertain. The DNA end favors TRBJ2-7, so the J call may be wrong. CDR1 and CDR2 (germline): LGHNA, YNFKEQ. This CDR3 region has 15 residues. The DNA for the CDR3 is TGTGCCAGCAGCCAAGAAACGGGTCTCTCCTACGAGCAGTACTTC. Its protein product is CASSQETGLSYEQYF.

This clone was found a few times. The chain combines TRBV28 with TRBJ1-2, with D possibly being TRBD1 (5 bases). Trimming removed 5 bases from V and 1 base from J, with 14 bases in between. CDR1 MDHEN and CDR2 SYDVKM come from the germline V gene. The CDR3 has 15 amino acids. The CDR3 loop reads CASSPSGGVNYGYTF. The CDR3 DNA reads TGTGCCAGCAGTCCCTCCGGGGGGGTTAACTATGGCTACACCTTC.

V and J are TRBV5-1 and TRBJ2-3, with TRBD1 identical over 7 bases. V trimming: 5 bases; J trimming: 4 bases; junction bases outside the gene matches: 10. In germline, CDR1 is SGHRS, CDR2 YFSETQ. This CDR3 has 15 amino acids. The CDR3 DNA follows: TGCGCCAGCAGTATGACAGGGTTCGCCCCAGATACGCAGTATTTT. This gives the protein CASSMTGFAPDTQYF. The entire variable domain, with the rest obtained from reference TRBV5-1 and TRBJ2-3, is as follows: KAGVTQTPRYLIKTRGQQVTLSCSPISGHRSVSWYQQTPGQGLQFLFEYFSETQRNKGNFPGRFSGRQFSNSRSEMNVSTLELGDSALYLCASSMTGFAPDTQYFGPGTRLTVL.

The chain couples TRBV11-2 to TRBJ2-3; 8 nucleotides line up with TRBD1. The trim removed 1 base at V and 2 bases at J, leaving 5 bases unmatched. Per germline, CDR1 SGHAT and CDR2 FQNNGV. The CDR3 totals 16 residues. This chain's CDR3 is CASSLVGTGVTDTQYF. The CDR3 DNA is TGTGCCAGCAGCTTAGTGGGGACAGGAGTCACAGATACGCAGTATTTT.

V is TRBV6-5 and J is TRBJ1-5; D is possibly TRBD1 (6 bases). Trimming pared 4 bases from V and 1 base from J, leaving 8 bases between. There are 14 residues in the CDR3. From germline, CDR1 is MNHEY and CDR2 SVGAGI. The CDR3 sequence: CASSFGQSNQPQHF. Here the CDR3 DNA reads TGTGCCAGCAGTTTCGGACAGAGCAATCAGCCCCAGCATTTT.

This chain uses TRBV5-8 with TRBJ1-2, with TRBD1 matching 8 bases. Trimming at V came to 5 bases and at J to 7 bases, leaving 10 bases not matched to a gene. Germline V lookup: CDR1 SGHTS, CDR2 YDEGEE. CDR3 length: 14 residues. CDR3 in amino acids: CASRVRTGTGGYTF. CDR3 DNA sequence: TGTGCCAGCAGAGTCCGGACAGGGACGGGTGGCTACACCTTC.

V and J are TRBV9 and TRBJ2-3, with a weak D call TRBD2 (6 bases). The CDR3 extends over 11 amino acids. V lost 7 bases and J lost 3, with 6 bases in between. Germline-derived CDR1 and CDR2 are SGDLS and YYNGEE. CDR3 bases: TGTGCCAGCGGAGGGACAGATACGCAGTATTTT. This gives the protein CASGGTDTQYF.

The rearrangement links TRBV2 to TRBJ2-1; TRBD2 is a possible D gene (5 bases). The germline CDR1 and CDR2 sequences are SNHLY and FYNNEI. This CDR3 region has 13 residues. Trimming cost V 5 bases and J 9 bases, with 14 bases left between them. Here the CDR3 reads CASSKIQGGEQFF. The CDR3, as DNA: TGTGCCAGCAGTAAAATACAAGGAGGTGAGCAGTTCTTC.

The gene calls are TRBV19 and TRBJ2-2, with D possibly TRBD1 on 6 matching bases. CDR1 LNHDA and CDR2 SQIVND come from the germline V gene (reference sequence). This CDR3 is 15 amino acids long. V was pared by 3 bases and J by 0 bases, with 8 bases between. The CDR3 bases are TGTGCCAGTAGTATCAGGGGATCGAACACCGGGGAGCTGTTTTTT. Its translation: CASSIRGSNTGELFF. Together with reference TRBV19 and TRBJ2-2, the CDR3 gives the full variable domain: DGGITQSPKYLFRKEGQNVTLSCEQNLNHDAMYWYRQDPGQGLRLIYYSQIVNDFQKGDIAEGYSVSREKKESFPLTVTSAQKNPTAFYLCASSIRGSNTGELFFGEGSRLTVL.

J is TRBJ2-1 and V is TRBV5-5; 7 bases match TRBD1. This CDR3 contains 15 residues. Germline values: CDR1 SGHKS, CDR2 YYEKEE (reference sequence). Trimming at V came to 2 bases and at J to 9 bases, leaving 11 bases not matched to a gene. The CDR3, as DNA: TGTGCCAGCAGCTTAGGGACAGCCTATACAACTGAGCAGTTCTTC. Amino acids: CASSLGTAYTTEQFF.

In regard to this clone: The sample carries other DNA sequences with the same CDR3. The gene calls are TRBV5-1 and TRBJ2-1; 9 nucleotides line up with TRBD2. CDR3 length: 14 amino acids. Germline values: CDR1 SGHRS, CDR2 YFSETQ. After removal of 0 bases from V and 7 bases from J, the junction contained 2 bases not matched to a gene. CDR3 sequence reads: CASSLGLAGNEQFF. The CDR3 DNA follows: TGCGCCAGCAGCTTGGGTCTAGCGGGGAATGAGCAGTTCTTC.